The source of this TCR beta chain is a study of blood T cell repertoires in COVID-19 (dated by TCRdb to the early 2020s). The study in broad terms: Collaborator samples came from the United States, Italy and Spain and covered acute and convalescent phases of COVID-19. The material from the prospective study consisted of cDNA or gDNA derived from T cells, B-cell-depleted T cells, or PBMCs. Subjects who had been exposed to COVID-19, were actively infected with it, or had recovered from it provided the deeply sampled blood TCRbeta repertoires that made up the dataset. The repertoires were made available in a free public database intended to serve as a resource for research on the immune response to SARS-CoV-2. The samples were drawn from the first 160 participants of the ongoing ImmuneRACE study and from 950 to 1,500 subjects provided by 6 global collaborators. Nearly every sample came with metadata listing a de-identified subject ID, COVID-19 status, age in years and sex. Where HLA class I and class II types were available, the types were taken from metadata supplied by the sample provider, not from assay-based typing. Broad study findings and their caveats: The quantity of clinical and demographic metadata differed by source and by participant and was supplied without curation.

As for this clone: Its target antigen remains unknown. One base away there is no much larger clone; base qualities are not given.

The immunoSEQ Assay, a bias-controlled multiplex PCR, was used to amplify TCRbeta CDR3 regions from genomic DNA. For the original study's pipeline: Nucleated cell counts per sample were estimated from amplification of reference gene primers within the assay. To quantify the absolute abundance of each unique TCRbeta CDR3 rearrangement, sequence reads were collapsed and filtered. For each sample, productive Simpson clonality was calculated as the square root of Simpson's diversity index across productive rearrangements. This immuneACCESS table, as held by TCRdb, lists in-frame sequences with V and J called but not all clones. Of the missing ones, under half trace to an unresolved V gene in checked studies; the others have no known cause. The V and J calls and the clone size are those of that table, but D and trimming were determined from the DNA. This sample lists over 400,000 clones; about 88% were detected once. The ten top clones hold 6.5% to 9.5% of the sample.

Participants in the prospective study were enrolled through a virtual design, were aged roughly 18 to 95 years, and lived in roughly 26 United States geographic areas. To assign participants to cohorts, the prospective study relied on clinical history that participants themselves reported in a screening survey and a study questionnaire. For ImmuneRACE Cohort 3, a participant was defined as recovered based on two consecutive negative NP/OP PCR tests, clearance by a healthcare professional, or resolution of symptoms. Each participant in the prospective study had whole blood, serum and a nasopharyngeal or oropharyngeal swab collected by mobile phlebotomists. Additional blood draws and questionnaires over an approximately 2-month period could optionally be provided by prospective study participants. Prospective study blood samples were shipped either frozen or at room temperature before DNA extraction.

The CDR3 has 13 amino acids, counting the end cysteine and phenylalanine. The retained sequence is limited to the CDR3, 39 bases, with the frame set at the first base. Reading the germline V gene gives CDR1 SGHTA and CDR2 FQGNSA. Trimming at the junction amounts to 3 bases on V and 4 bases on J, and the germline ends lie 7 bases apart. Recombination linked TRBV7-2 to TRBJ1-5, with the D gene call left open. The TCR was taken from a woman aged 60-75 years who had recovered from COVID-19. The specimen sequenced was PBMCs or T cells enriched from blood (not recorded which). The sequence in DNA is TGTGCCAGCAGCTTCGGGAGAAATCAGCCCCAGCATTTT. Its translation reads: CASSFGRNQPQHF.